This T cell receptor (beta chain) was retrieved from a study of CD8 T cells in ankylosing spondylitis. Regarding the study as a whole: Those disease-linked clones were CD8+; they were also relatively rare in peripheral blood. Earlier literature documents some of the motif variants in reactive arthritis synovial fluid and blood.

The CDR3 spans 17 residues. J lost 0 bases, V lost 3 bases, and 5 bases had no gene match. Germline CDR1 is MGHRA and CDR2 is YSYEKL. In its sample, this clonotype was seen a few times. Its antigen is not known. TCRdb reprocessed the 5' RACE reads via MiXCR and lists one record per CDR3 protein. This sample has just under 350,000 distinct CDR3 sequences, with under 15% found just once. This receptor was taken from a male donor with ankylosing spondylitis or in good health (not recorded which). Specimen: blood, either unsorted or a sorted T cell fraction (not recorded which). The rearrangement links TRBV4-1 to TRBJ2-2; 9 bases are shared with TRBD1. Here the CDR3 reads CASSQPTGGANTGELFF. The DNA for the CDR3 is TGCGCCAGCAGCCAGCCAACAGGGGGCGCGAACACCGGGGAGCTGTTTTTT.